Listed below are T cell receptor beta chains from one sample, sequenced in a study of T cell responses to AZD1222 COVID-19 vaccine. The table came from immunoSEQ multiplex PCR; TCRdb's copy has only in-frame clones and leaves some out. This sample yields roughly 70,000 clones, of which approximately 85% are seen a single time; around 25% belongs to the top ten. Sample: peripheral blood, taken on day 0 of MenACWY control vaccination. The receptors shown here come from an adult in good health. Both conserved end residues are part of each CDR3. Each record gives: clone size, V gene, J gene, D gene, CDR3 DNA, CDR3 protein. A D gene is named only where the DNA matches it firmly. Some rows have no size entry. The others give once, few or many, or a class for an expanded clone.

abundance: NA; v_gene: TRBV5-5; j_gene: TRBJ2-5; d_gene: NA; CDR3nt: TGTGCCAGCAGCTTGGCCACGGGCCAAGAGACCCAGTACTTC; CDR3aa: CASSLATGQETQYF
abundance: NA; v_gene: TRBV7-2; j_gene: TRBJ1-1; d_gene: TRBD1; CDR3nt: TGTGCCAGCAGGAAAGCGACAGGGGGGAAGACTGAAGCTTTCTTT; CDR3aa: CASRKATGGKTEAFF
abundance: NA; v_gene: TRBV3-1/TRBV3-2; j_gene: TRBJ2-3; d_gene: NA; CDR3nt: TGTGCCAGCAGCCAAGACATTCGTAGGAACACAGATACGCAGTATTTT; CDR3aa: CASSQDIRRNTDTQYF
abundance: NA; v_gene: TRBV19; j_gene: TRBJ2-7; d_gene: NA; CDR3nt: TGTGCCAGTAGTATCGGGGGAGACTACGAGCAGTACTTC; CDR3aa: CASSIGGDYEQYF
abundance: NA; v_gene: TRBV7-2; j_gene: TRBJ2-7; d_gene: TRBD1; CDR3nt: TGTGCCAGCAGCTGGACCCCTCCCCTTGTGGGACAGTCTACCTACGAGCAGTACTTC; CDR3aa: CASSWTPPLVGQSTYEQYF
abundance: NA; v_gene: TRBV27; j_gene: TRBJ2-2; d_gene: TRBD2; CDR3nt: TGTGCCAGCAGGACTAGCGGGAGTATAGTAGGGGAGCTGTTTTTT; CDR3aa: CASRTSGSIVGELFF
abundance: once; v_gene: TRBV6-1; j_gene: TRBJ1-1; d_gene: NA; CDR3nt: TGTGCCAGCAGTGACGGACCTCGTGAAGCTTTCTTT; CDR3aa: CASSDGPREAFF
abundance: NA; v_gene: TRBV5-4; j_gene: TRBJ2-1; d_gene: TRBD2; CDR3nt: TGTGCCAGCAGCCCGGCCGGAGGAGCGGGGGGCCGGAATGAGCAGTTCTTC; CDR3aa: CASSPAGGAGGRNEQFF
abundance: NA; v_gene: TRBV29-1; j_gene: TRBJ1-1; d_gene: NA; CDR3nt: TGCAGCGTTGGTTACGGGGGACCTGAAGCTTTCTTT; CDR3aa: CSVGYGGPEAFF
abundance: NA; v_gene: TRBV6-1; j_gene: TRBJ1-4; d_gene: NA; CDR3nt: TGTGCCAGCAGTGAAACTGGGAGGTATGAAAAACTGTTTTTT; CDR3aa: CASSETGRYEKLFF
abundance: NA; v_gene: TRBV4-1; j_gene: TRBJ2-5; d_gene: NA; CDR3nt: TGCGCCAGCAGCCAAGTCACAGGGGGGGGGACCCAGTACTTC; CDR3aa: CASSQVTGGGTQYF
abundance: NA; v_gene: TRBV5-5; j_gene: TRBJ2-2; d_gene: TRBD1; CDR3nt: TGTGCCAGTGGACAGGGGTCCGGGGAGCTGTTTTTT; CDR3aa: CASGQGSGELFF
abundance: NA; v_gene: TRBV7-9; j_gene: TRBJ1-2; d_gene: NA; CDR3nt: TGTGCCAGCGGCAGGATGGATGGCTACACCTTC; CDR3aa: CASGRMDGYTF
abundance: NA; v_gene: TRBV7-9; j_gene: TRBJ1-2; d_gene: TRBD1; CDR3nt: TGTGCCAGCAGCTTAGCGCCGGGGGACAGGCGGTACTATGGCTACACCTTC; CDR3aa: CASSLAPGDRRYYGYTF
abundance: NA; v_gene: TRBV5-6; j_gene: TRBJ1-2; d_gene: NA; CDR3nt: TGTGCCAGCAGCTTCGGACGGAACTATGGCTACACCTTC; CDR3aa: CASSFGRNYGYTF
abundance: few; v_gene: TRBV11-2; j_gene: TRBJ2-2; d_gene: NA; CDR3nt: TGTGCCAGCAGCTTAGGCAGGAACACCGGGGAGCTGTTTTTT; CDR3aa: CASSLGRNTGELFF
abundance: once; v_gene: TRBV5-4; j_gene: TRBJ2-7; d_gene: TRBD2; CDR3nt: TGTGCCAGCAGCCACAGCGGGGGCTCCTACGAGCAGTACTTC; CDR3aa: CASSHSGGSYEQYF
abundance: NA; v_gene: TRBV29-1; j_gene: TRBJ1-2; d_gene: TRBD1; CDR3nt: TGCAGCGTGGCCCAGGGGGCGACAAACTATGGCTACACCTTC; CDR3aa: CSVAQGATNYGYTF
abundance: NA; v_gene: TRBV7-8; j_gene: TRBJ2-2; d_gene: NA; CDR3nt: TGTGCCAGCATTCCGGGACCATCCACCGGGGAGCTGTTTTTT; CDR3aa: CASIPGPSTGELFF
abundance: NA; v_gene: TRBV2; j_gene: TRBJ2-7; d_gene: NA; CDR3nt: TGTGCCAGCAGTGAACAGCAGGCTGGCCGCTACGAGCAGTACTTC; CDR3aa: CASSEQQAGRYEQYF
abundance: once; v_gene: TRBV5-1; j_gene: TRBJ1-3; d_gene: TRBD1; CDR3nt: TGCGCCAGCAGCTTACAGGGGGACTCTGGAAACACCATATATTTT; CDR3aa: CASSLQGDSGNTIYF
abundance: NA; v_gene: TRBV27; j_gene: TRBJ2-1; d_gene: NA; CDR3nt: TGTGCCAGCAGTTTGTCGGCGGGAATCAACAATGAGCAGTTCTTC; CDR3aa: CASSLSAGINNEQFF
abundance: NA; v_gene: TRBV7-8; j_gene: TRBJ2-5; d_gene: TRBD1; CDR3nt: TGTGCCAGCGGTTCAATGACAGGGATACAAGAGACCCAGTACTTC; CDR3aa: CASGSMTGIQETQYF
abundance: medium-sized; v_gene: TRBV4-1; j_gene: TRBJ2-1; d_gene: NA; CDR3nt: TGCGCCAGCAGCCAAGACGAGGGTAGTGAGCAGTTCTTC; CDR3aa: CASSQDEGSEQFF
abundance: NA; v_gene: TRBV12-3/TRBV12-4; j_gene: TRBJ2-1; d_gene: NA; CDR3nt: TGTGCCAGCAGTTTATCTGATTACAATGAGCAGTTCTTC; CDR3aa: CASSLSDYNEQFF
abundance: NA; v_gene: TRBV3-1/TRBV3-2; j_gene: TRBJ2-2; d_gene: NA; CDR3nt: TGTGCCAGCAGCAACCTAGGTACGAACACCGGGGAGCTGTTTTTT; CDR3aa: CASSNLGTNTGELFF
abundance: NA; v_gene: TRBV5-6; j_gene: TRBJ1-1; d_gene: NA; CDR3nt: TGTGCCAGCAGCTTTAGTCAGGGGACTGAAGCTTTCTTT; CDR3aa: CASSFSQGTEAFF
abundance: NA; v_gene: TRBV15; j_gene: TRBJ1-1; d_gene: NA; CDR3nt: TGTGCCACCAGCAGATCAAGGGAAGGCACTGAAGCTTTCTTT; CDR3aa: CATSRSREGTEAFF
abundance: NA; v_gene: TRBV30; j_gene: TRBJ1-1; d_gene: TRBD1; CDR3nt: TGTGCCACTTCACAGGGGGCGCGGATGAACACTGAAGCTTTCTTT; CDR3aa: CATSQGARMNTEAFF
abundance: few; v_gene: TRBV5-1; j_gene: TRBJ2-1; d_gene: NA; CDR3nt: TGCGCCAGCAGCCAGAACAATGAGCAGTTCTTC; CDR3aa: CASSQNNEQFF
abundance: once; v_gene: TRBV5-1; j_gene: TRBJ2-2; d_gene: TRBD1; CDR3nt: TGCGCCAGCAGCCCCGGGACAGGGAGAACCGGGGAGCTGTTTTTT; CDR3aa: CASSPGTGRTGELFF
abundance: NA; v_gene: TRBV6-2/TRBV6-3; j_gene: TRBJ2-7; d_gene: NA; CDR3nt: TGTGCCAGCAGTTACTCGTGGGAAGAGCAGTACTTC; CDR3aa: CASSYSWEEQYF
abundance: NA; v_gene: TRBV20-1; j_gene: TRBJ1-1; d_gene: NA; CDR3nt: TGCAGTGCTAGATCCAACACTGAAGCTTTCTTT; CDR3aa: CSARSNTEAFF
abundance: many; v_gene: TRBV28; j_gene: TRBJ1-6; d_gene: NA; CDR3nt: TGTGCCAGCAGTTTTGGAGAATCCAATTCACCCCTCCACTTT; CDR3aa: CASSFGESNSPLHF
abundance: once; v_gene: TRBV6-5; j_gene: TRBJ1-6; d_gene: NA; CDR3nt: TGTGCCAGCAACGGTCGGGATAATTCACCCCTCCACTTT; CDR3aa: CASNGRDNSPLHF
abundance: many; v_gene: TRBV7-9; j_gene: TRBJ1-3; d_gene: TRBD1; CDR3nt: TGTGCCAGCAGCCGCGTAAATACAGGGGCTGGAAACACCATATATTTT; CDR3aa: CASSRVNTGAGNTIYF
abundance: NA; v_gene: TRBV2; j_gene: TRBJ1-1; d_gene: NA; CDR3nt: TGTGCCAGCAGTGACGGAACTGAAGCTTTCTTT; CDR3aa: CASSDGTEAFF
abundance: NA; v_gene: TRBV28; j_gene: TRBJ2-7; d_gene: NA; CDR3nt: TGTGCCAGCAGAGGAGTGGGACCGAGCGGCTACGAGCAGTACTTC; CDR3aa: CASRGVGPSGYEQYF
abundance: NA; v_gene: TRBV18; j_gene: TRBJ2-6; d_gene: TRBD1; CDR3nt: TGTGCCAGCTCACCGAGACAGGGGGCGCAAAGGCCTGGGGCCAACGTCCTGACTTTC; CDR3aa: CASSPRQGAQRPGANVLTF
abundance: NA; v_gene: TRBV7-9; j_gene: TRBJ2-7; d_gene: NA; CDR3nt: TGTGCCAGCAGCCCGGCTACCGGGACTCCCTACGAGCAGTACTTC; CDR3aa: CASSPATGTPYEQYF
abundance: NA; v_gene: TRBV28; j_gene: TRBJ1-2; d_gene: NA; CDR3nt: TGTGCCAGCGTGCAGGGGAACCTGGACTATGGCTACACCTTC; CDR3aa: CASVQGNLDYGYTF
abundance: NA; v_gene: TRBV19; j_gene: TRBJ1-1; d_gene: NA; CDR3nt: TGTGCCAGTACTACAGACACTGAAGCTTTCTTT; CDR3aa: CASTTDTEAFF
abundance: NA; v_gene: TRBV14; j_gene: TRBJ1-5; d_gene: NA; CDR3nt: TGTGCCAGCAGCCAAGGGGGACACTTTAGCAATCAGCCCCAGCATTTT; CDR3aa: CASSQGGHFSNQPQHF
abundance: NA; v_gene: TRBV6-5; j_gene: TRBJ2-7; d_gene: TRBD2; CDR3nt: TGTGCCAGCATGGGCGGGGGATCGGGGGAGCAGTACTTC; CDR3aa: CASMGGGSGEQYF
abundance: NA; v_gene: TRBV7-9; j_gene: TRBJ2-1; d_gene: TRBD2; CDR3nt: TGTGCCAGCAGCTTCTTAACGGGAGGCTACAATGAGCAGTTCTTC; CDR3aa: CASSFLTGGYNEQFF
abundance: NA; v_gene: TRBV5-1; j_gene: TRBJ1-1; d_gene: NA; CDR3nt: TGCGCCAGCAGCTCGGCCGGGGTTCGGAGAGGGGCTTTCTTT; CDR3aa: CASSSAGVRRGAFF
abundance: NA; v_gene: TRBV9; j_gene: TRBJ1-2; d_gene: NA; CDR3nt: TGTGCCAGCAGCGTAGGTTGGGGTGGATACTATGGCTACACCTTC; CDR3aa: CASSVGWGGYYGYTF
abundance: NA; v_gene: TRBV5-6; j_gene: TRBJ2-2; d_gene: NA; CDR3nt: TGTGCCAGCAGCCCGCCGGGGCTCGGGGAGCTGTTTTTT; CDR3aa: CASSPPGLGELFF
abundance: NA; v_gene: TRBV28; j_gene: TRBJ2-1; d_gene: NA; CDR3nt: TGTGCCAGCAGTTTAAGTACTAGCCCTACGAGAGAGCAGTTCTTC; CDR3aa: CASSLSTSPTREQFF
abundance: NA; v_gene: TRBV7-8; j_gene: TRBJ1-5; d_gene: NA; CDR3nt: TGTGCCAGCAGCTTAGGGGAGGTACAGCCCCAGCATTTT; CDR3aa: CASSLGEVQPQHF
abundance: many; v_gene: TRBV6-6; j_gene: TRBJ1-1; d_gene: TRBD1; CDR3nt: TGTGCCAGCTCGGACAGGGGGAACACTGAAGCTTTCTTT; CDR3aa: CASSDRGNTEAFF
abundance: NA; v_gene: TRBV2; j_gene: TRBJ2-2; d_gene: TRBD1; CDR3nt: TGTGCCAGCAGTGAACTAGGACAGGGAGGACGATTGAACACCGGGGAGCTGTTTTTT; CDR3aa: CASSELGQGGRLNTGELFF
abundance: NA; v_gene: TRBV5-4; j_gene: TRBJ1-2; d_gene: NA; CDR3nt: TGTGCCAGCAGCTTGGTGGGCCAGGATGGCTACACCTTC; CDR3aa: CASSLVGQDGYTF
abundance: NA; v_gene: TRBV7-9; j_gene: TRBJ1-1; d_gene: NA; CDR3nt: TGTGCCAGCAGCCACGTAGCTGAAGCTTTCTTT; CDR3aa: CASSHVAEAFF
abundance: NA; v_gene: TRBV5-1; j_gene: TRBJ2-7; d_gene: NA; CDR3nt: TGCGCCAGCAGCCTGCATCTCACTAGTAGGGGCTACGAGCAGTACTTC; CDR3aa: CASSLHLTSRGYEQYF